This entry describes one TCR beta chain. Its antigen is currently unknown. This sample stems from a study of cytomegalovirus exposure and HLA in healthy donors. General study results and limits: Solely CMV serostatus was available to characterize immune exposure.

There are 18 residues in the CDR3. The germline V gene encodes CDR1 WNHNN and CDR2 SYGVQD (reference sequence). Germline trimming cut 0 bases from V and 8 bases from J; bases unmatched to any gene: 13. PCR involved 60 Vbeta and 13 Jbeta primers. The data were produced by immunoSEQ multiplex PCR, yet TCRdb's version contains in-frame clones alone and is incomplete. This table has 100,000 to 150,000 clones, roughly 82% appearing once. This sequence joins TRBV10-1 and TRBJ2-3; 11 nucleotides match TRBD2. This TCR was recovered from a male donor in good health and CMV-seropositive. Sequenced material: PBMCs. CDR3 sequence (DNA): TGCGCCAGCAGTGAGTCACTAATAGCGGGAGGGCCTAGAGGTACGCAGTATTTT. Its translation: CASSESLIAGGPRGTQYF.